In its sample, the clone carrying this T cell receptor (beta chain) was seen a few times. The sample comes from a study of CD8 T cells in Susac syndrome. Random hexamers were used to reverse transcribe about 0.45 to 1 ug of RNA. TCRdb reprocessed the immunoSEQ multiplex PCR reads with MiXCR, giving one entry per CDR3 protein. The sample has some 160,000 distinct CDR3 sequences, about 91% seen once. In contrast to the negatively isolated CD8+ and CD4+ T cells, TEMRA cells were FACS-enriched. Germline CDR1 is SGHVS and CDR2 is FNYEAQ. Trimming shortened V by 5 bases and J by 5 bases, and 15 bases separated the two germline ends. The CDR3 sequence is 15 residues long.

This TCR was sampled from a human donor in good health. The sequenced sample consisted of CD4+ T cells from PBMCs. V and J are TRBV7-6 and TRBJ1-4, with D possibly TRBD1 on 6 matching bases. CDR3 nucleotide sequence: TGTGCCAGCAGCCTACGGACAGAACGGAATGAAAAACTGTTTTTT. Encoded protein: CASSLRTERNEKLFF.